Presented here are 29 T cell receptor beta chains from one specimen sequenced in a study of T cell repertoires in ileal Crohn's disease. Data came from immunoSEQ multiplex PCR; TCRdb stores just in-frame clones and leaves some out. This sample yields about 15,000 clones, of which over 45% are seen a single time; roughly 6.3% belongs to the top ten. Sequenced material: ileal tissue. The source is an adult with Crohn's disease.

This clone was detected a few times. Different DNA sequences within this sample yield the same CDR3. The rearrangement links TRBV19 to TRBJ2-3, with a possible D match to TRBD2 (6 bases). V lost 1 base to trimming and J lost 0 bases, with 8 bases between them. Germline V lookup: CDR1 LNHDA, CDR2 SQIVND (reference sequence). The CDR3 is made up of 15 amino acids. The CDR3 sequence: CASSIGGGSTDTQYF. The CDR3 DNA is TGTGCCAGTAGTATAGGTGGAGGGAGCACAGATACGCAGTATTTT.

For the CDR3, the DNA is TGTGCCAGCAGCCGAGGACAGAGCAGACTCTACGAGCAGTACTTC. It yields the protein CASSRGQSRLYEQYF. V and J are TRBV14 and TRBJ2-7; D perhaps matches TRBD1 (6 bases). The CDR3 loop spans 15 amino acids. Germline CDR1 is SGHDN and CDR2 is FVKESK. Between the trimmed V and J ends, which lost 4 bases and 3 bases, there was a span of 16 bases.

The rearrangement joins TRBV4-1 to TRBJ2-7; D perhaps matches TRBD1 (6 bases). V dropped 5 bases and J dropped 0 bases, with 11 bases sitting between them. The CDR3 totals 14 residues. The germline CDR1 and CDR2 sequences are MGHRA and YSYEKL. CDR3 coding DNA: TGCGCCAGCAGCTCCGACAGGAGCTCCTACGAGCAGTACTTC. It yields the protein CASSSDRSSYEQYF.

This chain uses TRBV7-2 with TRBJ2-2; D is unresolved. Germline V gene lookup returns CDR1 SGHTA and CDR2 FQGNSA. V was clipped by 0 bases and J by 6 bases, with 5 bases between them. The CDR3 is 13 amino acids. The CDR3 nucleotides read TGTGCCAGCAGCTTAGCCGTTCCCGGGGAGCTGTTTTTT. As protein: CASSLAVPGELFF.

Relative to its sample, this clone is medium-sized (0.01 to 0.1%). CDR3 nucleotide sequence: TGTGCCAGCAGTGGGGGACAGCCCAGCTCTGGGGCCAACGTCCTGACTTTC. Encoded protein: CASSGGQPSSGANVLTF. The rearrangement uses TRBV6-1 and TRBJ2-6; 7 nucleotides align to TRBD1. The CDR3 length is 17 residues. J lost 0 bases, V lost 4 bases, and 6 bases had no gene match. CDR1 and CDR2 (germline): MNHNS, SASEGT.

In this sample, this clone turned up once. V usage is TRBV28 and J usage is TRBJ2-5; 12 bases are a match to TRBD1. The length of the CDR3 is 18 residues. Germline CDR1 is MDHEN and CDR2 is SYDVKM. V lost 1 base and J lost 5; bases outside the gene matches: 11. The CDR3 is CASSLSSPGTGGRETQYF. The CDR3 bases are TGTGCCAGCAGTTTATCAAGTCCCGGGACAGGGGGCCGGGAGACCCAGTACTTC.

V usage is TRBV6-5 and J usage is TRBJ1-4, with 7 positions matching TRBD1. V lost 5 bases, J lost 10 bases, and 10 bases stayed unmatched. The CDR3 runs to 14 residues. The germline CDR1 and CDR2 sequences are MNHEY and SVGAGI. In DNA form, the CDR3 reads TGTGCCAGCAGTGCTAAGCGACAGGGCGGAAAACTGTTTTTT. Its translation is CASSAKRQGGKLFF.

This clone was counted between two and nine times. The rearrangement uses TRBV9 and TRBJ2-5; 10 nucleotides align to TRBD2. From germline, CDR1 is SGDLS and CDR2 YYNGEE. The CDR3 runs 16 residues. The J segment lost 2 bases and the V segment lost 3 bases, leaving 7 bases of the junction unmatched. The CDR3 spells CASSDQREGTQETQYF. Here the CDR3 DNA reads TGTGCCAGCAGCGACCAGCGGGAGGGTACACAAGAGACCCAGTACTTC.

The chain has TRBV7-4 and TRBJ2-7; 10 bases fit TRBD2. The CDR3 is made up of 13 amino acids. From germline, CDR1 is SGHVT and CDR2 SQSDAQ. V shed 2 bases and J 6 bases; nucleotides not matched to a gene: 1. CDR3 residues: CASSLIAGGEQYF. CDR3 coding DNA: TGTGCCAGCAGCTTAATAGCGGGAGGCGAGCAGTACTTC.

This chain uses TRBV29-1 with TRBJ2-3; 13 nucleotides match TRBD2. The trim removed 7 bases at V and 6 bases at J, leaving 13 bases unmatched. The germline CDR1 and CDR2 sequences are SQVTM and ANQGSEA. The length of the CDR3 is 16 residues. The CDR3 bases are TGCAGCGCCCTCCCGGGACTAGCGGGGCGGACGGATACGCAGTATTTT. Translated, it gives CSALPGLAGRTDTQYF.

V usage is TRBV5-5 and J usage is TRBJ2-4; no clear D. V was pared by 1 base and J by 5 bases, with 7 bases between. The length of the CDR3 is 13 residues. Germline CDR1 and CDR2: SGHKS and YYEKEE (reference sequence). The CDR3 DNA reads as TGTGCCAGCAGCTTGTCTCCCGAAAACATTCAGTACTTC. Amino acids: CASSLSPENIQYF.

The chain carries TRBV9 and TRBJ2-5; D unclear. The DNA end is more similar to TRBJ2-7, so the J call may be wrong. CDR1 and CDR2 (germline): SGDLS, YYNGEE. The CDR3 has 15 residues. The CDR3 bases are TGTGCCAGCAGCGTATCTCCGGGTCCCCCCTACGAGCAGTACTTC. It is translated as CASSVSPGPPYEQYF.

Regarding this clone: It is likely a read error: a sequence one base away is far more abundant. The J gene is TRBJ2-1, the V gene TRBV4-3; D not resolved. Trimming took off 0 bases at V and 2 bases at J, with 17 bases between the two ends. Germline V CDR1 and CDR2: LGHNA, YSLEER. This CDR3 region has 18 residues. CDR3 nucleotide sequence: TGCGCCAGCAGCCAAGAGAGTGGGCCCCCGTCGGCCTACAATGAGCAGTTCTTC. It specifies CASSQESGPPSAYNEQFF.

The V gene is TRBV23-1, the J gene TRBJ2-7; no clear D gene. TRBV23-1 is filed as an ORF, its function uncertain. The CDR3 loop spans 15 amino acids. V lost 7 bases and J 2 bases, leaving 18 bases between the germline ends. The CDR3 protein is CASIFSREVPYEQYF. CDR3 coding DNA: TGCGCCAGCATATTCTCGCGTGAGGTTCCCTACGAGCAGTACTTC.

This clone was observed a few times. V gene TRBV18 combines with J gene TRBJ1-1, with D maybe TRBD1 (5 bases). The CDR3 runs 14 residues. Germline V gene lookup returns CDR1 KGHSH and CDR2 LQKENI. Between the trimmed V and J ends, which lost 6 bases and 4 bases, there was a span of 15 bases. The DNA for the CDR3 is TGTGCCAGCTCCCCGGACAATAGTCGCACTGAAGCTTTCTTT. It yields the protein CASSPDNSRTEAFF.

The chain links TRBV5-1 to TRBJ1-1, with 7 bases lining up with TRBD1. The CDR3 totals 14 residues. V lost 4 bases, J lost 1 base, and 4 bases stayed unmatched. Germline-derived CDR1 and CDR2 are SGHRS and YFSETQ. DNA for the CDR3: TGCGCCAGCAGCAAAGAGGGGGCGAACACTGAAGCTTTCTTT. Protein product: CASSKEGANTEAFF.

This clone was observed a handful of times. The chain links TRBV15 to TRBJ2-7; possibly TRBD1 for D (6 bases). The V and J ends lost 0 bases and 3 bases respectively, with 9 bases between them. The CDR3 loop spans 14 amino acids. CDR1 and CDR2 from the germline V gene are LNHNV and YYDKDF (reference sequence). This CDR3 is CATSRDQGRYEQYF. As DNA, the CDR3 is TGTGCCACCAGCAGAGATCAGGGGCGCTACGAGCAGTACTTC.

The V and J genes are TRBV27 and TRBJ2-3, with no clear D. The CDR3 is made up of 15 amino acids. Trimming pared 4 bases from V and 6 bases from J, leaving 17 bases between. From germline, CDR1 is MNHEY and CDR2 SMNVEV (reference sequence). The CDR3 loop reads CASSSTPLDMDTQYF. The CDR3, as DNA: TGTGCCAGCAGTTCCACTCCCCTCGATATGGATACGCAGTATTTT.

The CDR3 coding sequence is TGTGCCAGCAGAGGCGGAACTTCAGATACGCAGTATTTT. Residues: CASRGGTSDTQYF. The rearrangement joins TRBV2 to TRBJ2-3; D is ambiguous. The germline V gene encodes CDR1 SNHLY and CDR2 FYNNEI. Between the trimmed V and J ends, which lost 6 bases and 4 bases, there was a span of 11 bases. This CDR3 region has 13 residues.

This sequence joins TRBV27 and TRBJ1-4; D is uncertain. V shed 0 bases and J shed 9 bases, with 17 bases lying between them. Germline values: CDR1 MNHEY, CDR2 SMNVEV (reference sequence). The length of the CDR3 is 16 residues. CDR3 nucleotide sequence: TGTGCCAGCAGTTTATCGGCGGGTCGCGTAGCCAAAAAACTGTTTTTT. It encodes CASSLSAGRVAKKLFF.

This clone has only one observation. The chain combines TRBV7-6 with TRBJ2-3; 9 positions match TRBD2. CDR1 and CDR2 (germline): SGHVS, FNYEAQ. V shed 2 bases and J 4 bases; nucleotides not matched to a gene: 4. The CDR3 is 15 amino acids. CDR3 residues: CASSLQGLAADTQYF. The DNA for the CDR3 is TGTGCCAGCAGCTTACAGGGACTAGCTGCAGATACGCAGTATTTT.

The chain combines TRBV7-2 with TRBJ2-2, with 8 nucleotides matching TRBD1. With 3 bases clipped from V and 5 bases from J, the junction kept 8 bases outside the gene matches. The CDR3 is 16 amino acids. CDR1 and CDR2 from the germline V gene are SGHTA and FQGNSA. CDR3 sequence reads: CASSFDAGGRTGELFF. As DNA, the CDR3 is TGTGCCAGCAGCTTCGACGCAGGGGGCCGAACCGGGGAGCTGTTTTTT.

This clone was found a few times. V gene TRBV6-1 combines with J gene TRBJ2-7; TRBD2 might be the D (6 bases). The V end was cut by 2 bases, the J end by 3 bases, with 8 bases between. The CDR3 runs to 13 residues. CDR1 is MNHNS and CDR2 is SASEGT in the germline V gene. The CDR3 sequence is CASSETRDYEQYF. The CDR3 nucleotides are TGTGCCAGCAGTGAAACGCGGGACTACGAGCAGTACTTC.

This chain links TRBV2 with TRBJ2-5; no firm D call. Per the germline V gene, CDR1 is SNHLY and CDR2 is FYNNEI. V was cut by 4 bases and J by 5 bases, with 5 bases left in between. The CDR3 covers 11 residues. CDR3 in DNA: TGTGCCAGCAGTGTCGTGGAGACCCAGTACTTC. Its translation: CASSVVETQYF.

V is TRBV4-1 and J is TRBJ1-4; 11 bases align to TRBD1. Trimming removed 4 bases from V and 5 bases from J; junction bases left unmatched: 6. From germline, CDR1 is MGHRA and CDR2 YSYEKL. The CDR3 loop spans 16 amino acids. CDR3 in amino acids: CASSRGGTGGNEKLFF. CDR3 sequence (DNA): TGCGCCAGCAGCCGGGGGGGGACAGGGGGAAATGAAAAACTGTTTTTT.

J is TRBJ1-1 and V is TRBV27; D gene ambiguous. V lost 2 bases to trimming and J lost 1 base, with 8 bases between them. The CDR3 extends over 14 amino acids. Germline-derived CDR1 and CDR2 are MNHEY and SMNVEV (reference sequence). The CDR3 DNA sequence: TGTGCCAGCAGTTTAAACTTACCGAACACTGAAGCTTTCTTT. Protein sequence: CASSLNLPNTEAFF.

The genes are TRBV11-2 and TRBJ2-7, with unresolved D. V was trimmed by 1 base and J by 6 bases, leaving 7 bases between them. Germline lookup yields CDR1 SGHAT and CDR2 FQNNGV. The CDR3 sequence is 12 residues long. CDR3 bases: TGTGCCAGCAGCTTAGGCGATGGCGAGCAGTACTTC. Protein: CASSLGDGEQYF.

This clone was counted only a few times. In DNA, the CDR3 is TGTGCCAGCAGTGGACAGGGGGCCGGGGACACCGGGGAGCTGTTTTTT. Its translation is CASSGQGAGDTGELFF. The genes are TRBV6-4 and TRBJ2-2, with TRBD1 identical over 10 bases. CDR3 length equals 16 residues. V trimming: 4 bases; J trimming: 3 bases; junction bases outside the gene matches: 5. Germline V gene data show CDR1 as MRHNA and CDR2 as SNTAGT.

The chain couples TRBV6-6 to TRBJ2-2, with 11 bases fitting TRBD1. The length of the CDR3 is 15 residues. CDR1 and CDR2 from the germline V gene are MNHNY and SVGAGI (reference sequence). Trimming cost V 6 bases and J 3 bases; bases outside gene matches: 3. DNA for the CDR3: TGTGCCAGCAGCCGGACAGGGGGCGACACCGGGGAGCTGTTTTTT. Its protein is CASSRTGGDTGELFF.